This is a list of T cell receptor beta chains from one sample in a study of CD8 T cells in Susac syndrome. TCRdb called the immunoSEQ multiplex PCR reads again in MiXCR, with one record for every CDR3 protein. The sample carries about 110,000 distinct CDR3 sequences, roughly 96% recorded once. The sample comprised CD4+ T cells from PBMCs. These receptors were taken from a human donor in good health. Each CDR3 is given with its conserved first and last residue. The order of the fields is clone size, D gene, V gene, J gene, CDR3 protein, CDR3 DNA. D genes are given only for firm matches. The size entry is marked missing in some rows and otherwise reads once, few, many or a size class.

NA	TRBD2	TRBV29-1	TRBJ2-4	CSGLAGAKNIQYF	TGCAGCGGATTAGCGGGAGCCAAAAACATTCAGTACTTC
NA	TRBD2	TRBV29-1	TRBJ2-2	CSVKREGNTGELFF	TGCAGCGTGAAGCGGGAGGGGAACACCGGGGAGCTGTTTTTT
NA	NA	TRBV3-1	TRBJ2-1	CASSQMLFNEQFF	TGTGCCAGCAGCCAAATGTTGTTTAATGAGCAGTTCTTC
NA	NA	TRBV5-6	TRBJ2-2	CASSLYPEVTGELFF	TGTGCCAGCAGCTTATATCCCGAGGTCACCGGGGAGCTGTTTTTT
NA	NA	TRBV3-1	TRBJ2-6	CASRRPGSGANVLTF	TGTGCCAGTCGGCGGCCCGGCTCTGGGGCCAACGTCCTGACTTTC
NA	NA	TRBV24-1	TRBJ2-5	CATSDLIQGGQETQYF	TGTGCCACCAGTGATTTGATCCAGGGCGGTCAAGAGACCCAGTACTTC
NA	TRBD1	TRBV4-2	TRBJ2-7	CASSHRGQGAYEQYF	TGTGCCAGCAGCCATAGGGGACAGGGGGCTTACGAGCAGTACTTC
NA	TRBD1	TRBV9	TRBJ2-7	CASSLTGTGFYEQYF	TGTGCCAGCAGTCTTACCGGGACAGGGTTCTACGAGCAGTACTTC
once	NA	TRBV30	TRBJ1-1	CAWIRVWTEAFF	TGTGCCTGGATTAGAGTGTGGACTGAAGCTTTCTTT
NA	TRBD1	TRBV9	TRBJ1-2	CASSVDRGYGYTF	TGTGCCAGCAGCGTAGACAGGGGTTACGGCTACACCTTC
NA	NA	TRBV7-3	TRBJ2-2	CASSSPGKNTGELFF	TGTGCCAGCAGCTCGCCGGGGAAAAACACCGGGGAGCTGTTTTTT
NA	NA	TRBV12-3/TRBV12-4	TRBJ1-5	CASSLGPNQPQHF	TGTGCCAGCAGTTTGGGTCCGAATCAGCCCCAGCATTTT
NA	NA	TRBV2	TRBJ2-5	CASAPDLPMGETQYF	TGTGCCAGCGCCCCGGATCTCCCCATGGGGGAGACCCAGTACTTC
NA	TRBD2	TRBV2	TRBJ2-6	CASSEGGGSGANVLTF	TGTGCCAGCAGTGAAGGGGGGGGCTCTGGGGCCAACGTCCTGACTTTC
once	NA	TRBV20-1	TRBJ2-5	CSARDPGGGETQYF	TGCAGTGCTAGAGATCCCGGGGGTGGTGAGACCCAGTACTTC
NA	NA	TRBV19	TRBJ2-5	CASREAAKGETQYF	TGTGCCAGTAGGGAGGCAGCTAAAGGGGAGACCCAGTACTTC
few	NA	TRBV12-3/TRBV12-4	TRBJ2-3	CASSLGTQYF	TGTGCCAGCAGCCTCGGTACGCAGTATTTT
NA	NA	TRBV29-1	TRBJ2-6	CSVLSGANVLTF	TGCAGCGTTTTGTCTGGGGCCAACGTCCTGACTTTC
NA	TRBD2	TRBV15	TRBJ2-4	CATSRDPGTSGNIQYF	TGTGCCACCAGCAGAGATCCCGGGACTAGCGGAAACATTCAGTACTTC
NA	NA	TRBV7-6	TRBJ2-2	CASSRTENTGELFF	TGTGCCAGCAGTCGAACAGAAAACACCGGGGAGCTGTTTTTT
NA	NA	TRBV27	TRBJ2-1	CASSWGAGRPYNEQFF	TGTGCCAGCAGTTGGGGAGCGGGTCGTCCCTACAATGAGCAGTTCTTC
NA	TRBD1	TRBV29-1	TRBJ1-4	CSVLHTTGRNEKLFF	TGCAGCGTCCTCCACACGACAGGGAGAAATGAAAAACTGTTTTTT
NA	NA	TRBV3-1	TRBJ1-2	CASSQSGGNYGYTF	TGTGCCAGCAGCCAGTCGGGGGGTAACTATGGCTACACCTTC
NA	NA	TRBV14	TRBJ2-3	CASSQAGTQYF	TGTGCCAGCAGCCAAGCTGGGACGCAGTATTTT
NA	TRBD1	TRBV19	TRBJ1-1	CASSLGQWNTEAFF	TGTGCCAGTAGCCTGGGACAGTGGAACACTGAAGCTTTCTTT
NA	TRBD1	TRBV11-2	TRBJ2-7	CASSSRKPGQGSYEQYF	TGTGCCAGCAGCTCAAGAAAGCCGGGACAGGGTAGCTACGAGCAGTACTTC
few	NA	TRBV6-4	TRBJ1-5	CASSTDRDQPQHF	TGTGCCAGCAGTACCGACAGAGATCAGCCCCAGCATTTT
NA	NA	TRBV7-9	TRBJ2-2	CASNNGGNTGELFF	TGTGCCAGCAACAACGGGGGGAACACCGGGGAGCTGTTTTTT